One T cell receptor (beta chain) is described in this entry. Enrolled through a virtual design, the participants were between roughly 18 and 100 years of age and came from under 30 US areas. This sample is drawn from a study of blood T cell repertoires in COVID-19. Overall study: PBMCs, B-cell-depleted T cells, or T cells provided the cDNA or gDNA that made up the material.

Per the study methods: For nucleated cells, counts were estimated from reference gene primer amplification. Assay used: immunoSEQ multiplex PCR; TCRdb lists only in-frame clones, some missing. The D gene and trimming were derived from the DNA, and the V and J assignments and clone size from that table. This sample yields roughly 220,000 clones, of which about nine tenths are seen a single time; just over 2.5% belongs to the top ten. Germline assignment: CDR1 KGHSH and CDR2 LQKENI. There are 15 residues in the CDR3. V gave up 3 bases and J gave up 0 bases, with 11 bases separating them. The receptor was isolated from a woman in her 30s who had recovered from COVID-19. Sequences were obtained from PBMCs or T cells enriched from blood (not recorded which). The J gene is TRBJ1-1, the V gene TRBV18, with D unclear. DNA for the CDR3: TGTGCCAGCTCACCTTTCAGCCAGGTGAACACTGAAGCTTTCTTT. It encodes CASSPFSQVNTEAFF.